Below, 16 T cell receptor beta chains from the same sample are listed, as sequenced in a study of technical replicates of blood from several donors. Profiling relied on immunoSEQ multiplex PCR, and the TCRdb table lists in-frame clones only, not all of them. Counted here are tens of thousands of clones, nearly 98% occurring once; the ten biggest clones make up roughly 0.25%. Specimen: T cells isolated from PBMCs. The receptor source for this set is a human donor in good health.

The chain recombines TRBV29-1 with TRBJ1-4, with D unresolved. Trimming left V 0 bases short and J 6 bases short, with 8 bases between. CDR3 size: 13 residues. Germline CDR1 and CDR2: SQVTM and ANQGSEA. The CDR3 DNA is TGCAGCGTTGAAGACACAGTGGATGAAAAACTGTTTTTT. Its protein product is CSVEDTVDEKLFF.

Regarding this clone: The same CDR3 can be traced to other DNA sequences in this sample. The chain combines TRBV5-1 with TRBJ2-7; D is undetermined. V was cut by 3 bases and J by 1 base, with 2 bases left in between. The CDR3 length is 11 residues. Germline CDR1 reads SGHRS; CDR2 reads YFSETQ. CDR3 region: CASSSSYEQYF. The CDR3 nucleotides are TGCGCCAGCAGCTCATCCTACGAGCAGTACTTC.

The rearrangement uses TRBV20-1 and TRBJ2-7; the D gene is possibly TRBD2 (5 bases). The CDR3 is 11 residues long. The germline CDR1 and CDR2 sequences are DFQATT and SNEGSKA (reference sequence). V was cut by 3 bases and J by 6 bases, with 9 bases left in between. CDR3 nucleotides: TGCAGTGCTAGCCGAGGAGGCGAGCAGTACTTC. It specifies CSASRGGEQYF.

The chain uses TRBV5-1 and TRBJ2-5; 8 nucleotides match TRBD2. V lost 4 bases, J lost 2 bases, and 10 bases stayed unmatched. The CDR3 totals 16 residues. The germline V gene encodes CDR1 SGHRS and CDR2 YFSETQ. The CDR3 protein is CASSGKTSVLQETQYF. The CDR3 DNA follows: TGCGCCAGCAGCGGTAAGACTAGCGTGTTACAAGAGACCCAGTACTTC.

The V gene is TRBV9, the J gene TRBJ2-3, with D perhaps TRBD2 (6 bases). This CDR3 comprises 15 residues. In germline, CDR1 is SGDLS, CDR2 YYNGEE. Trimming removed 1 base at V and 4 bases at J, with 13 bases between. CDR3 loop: CASSVRGTEADTQYF. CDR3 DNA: TGTGCCAGCAGCGTACGGGGGACGGAGGCAGATACGCAGTATTTT.

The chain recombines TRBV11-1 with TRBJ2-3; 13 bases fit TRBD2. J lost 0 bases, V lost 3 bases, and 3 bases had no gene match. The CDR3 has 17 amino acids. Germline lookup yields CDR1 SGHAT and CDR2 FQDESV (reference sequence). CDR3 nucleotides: TGTGCCAGCAGCTTCGGACTAGCGGGAGTGAGCACAGATACGCAGTATTTT. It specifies CASSFGLAGVSTDTQYF. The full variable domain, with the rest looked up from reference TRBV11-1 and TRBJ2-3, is EAEVAQSPRYKITEKSQAVAFWCDPISGHATLYWYRQILGQGPELLVQFQDESVVDDSQLPKDRFSAERLKGVDSTLKIQPAELGDSAMYLCASSFGLAGVSTDTQYFGPGTRLTVL.

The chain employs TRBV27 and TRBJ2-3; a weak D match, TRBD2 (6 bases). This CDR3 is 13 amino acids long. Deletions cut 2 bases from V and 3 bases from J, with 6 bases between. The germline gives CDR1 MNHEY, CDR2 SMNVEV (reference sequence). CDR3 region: CASSLGGTDTQYF. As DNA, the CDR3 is TGTGCCAGCAGTTTAGGGGGGACAGATACGCAGTATTTT.

CDR3 amino acids: CASSGRQGSTDTQYF. The CDR3 bases are TGTGCCAGCAGCGGACGACAGGGTAGCACAGATACGCAGTATTTT. The chain joins TRBV7-6 to TRBJ2-3; 7 nucleotides line up with TRBD1. The CDR3 totals 15 residues. The germline gives CDR1 SGHVS, CDR2 FNYEAQ. V lost 5 bases to trimming and J lost 0 bases; unmatched junction nucleotides: 5.

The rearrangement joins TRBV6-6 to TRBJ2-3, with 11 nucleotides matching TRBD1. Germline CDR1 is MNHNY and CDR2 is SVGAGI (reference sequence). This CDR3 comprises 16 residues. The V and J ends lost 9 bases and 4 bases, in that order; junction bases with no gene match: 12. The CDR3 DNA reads TGTGCCAGTCTCCCCGGACCGGGACAGGGGGCAGATACGCAGTATTTT. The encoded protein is CASLPGPGQGADTQYF.

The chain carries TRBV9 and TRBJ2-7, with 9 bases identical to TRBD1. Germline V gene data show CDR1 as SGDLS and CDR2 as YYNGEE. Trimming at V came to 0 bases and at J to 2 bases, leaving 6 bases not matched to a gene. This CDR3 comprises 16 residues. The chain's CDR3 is CASSVGGDRAPYEQYF. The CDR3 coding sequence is TGTGCCAGCAGCGTAGGGGGGGACAGGGCCCCCTACGAGCAGTACTTC.

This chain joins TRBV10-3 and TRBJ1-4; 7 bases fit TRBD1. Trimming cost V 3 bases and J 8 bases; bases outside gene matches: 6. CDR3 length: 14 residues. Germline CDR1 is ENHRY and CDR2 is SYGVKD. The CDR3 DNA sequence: TGTGCCATCAGTGACGACAGGGCTGGGGAAAAACTGTTTTTT. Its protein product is CAISDDRAGEKLFF.

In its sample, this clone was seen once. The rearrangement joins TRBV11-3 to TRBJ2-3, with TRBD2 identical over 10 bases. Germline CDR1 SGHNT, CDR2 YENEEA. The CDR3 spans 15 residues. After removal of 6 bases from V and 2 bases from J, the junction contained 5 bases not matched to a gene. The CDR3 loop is CASSFTSGITDTQYF. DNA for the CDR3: TGTGCCAGCAGTTTTACTAGCGGGATCACAGATACGCAGTATTTT.

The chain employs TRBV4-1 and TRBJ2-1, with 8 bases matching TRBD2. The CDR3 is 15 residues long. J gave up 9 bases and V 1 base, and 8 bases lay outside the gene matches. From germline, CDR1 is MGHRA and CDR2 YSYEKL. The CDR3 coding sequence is TGCGCCAGCAGCCAAGTTGAGCTAGCGGGCCTTGAGCAGTTCTTC. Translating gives CASSQVELAGLEQFF.

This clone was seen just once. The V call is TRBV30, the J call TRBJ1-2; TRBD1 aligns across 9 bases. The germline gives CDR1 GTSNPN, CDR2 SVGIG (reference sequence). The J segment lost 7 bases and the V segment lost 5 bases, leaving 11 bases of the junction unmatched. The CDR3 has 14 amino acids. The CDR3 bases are TGTGCCTGGCGGGTTTGGACAGGGGCCCGTGGCTACACCTTC. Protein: CAWRVWTGARGYTF. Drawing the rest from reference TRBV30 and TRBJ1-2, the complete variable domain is SQTIHQWPATLVQPVGSPLSLECTVEGTSNPNLYWYRQAAGRGLQLLFYSVGIGQISSEVPQNLSASRPQDRQFILSSKKLLLSDSGFYLCAWRVWTGARGYTFGSGTRLTVV.

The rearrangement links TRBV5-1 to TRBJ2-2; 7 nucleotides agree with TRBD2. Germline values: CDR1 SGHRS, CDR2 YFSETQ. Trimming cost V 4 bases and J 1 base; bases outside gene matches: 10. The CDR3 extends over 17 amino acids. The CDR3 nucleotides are TGCGCCAGCAGCCCCCCTAAGAGCGGGATGAACACCGGGGAGCTGTTTTTT. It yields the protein CASSPPKSGMNTGELFF.

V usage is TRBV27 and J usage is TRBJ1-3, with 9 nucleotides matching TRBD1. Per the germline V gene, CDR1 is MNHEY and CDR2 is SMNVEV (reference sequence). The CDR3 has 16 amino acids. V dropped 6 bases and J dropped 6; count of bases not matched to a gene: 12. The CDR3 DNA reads TGTGCCAGCAGCGGTATCCCGGGACAGGGTAAAAACACCATATATTTT. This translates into CASSGIPGQGKNTIYF.